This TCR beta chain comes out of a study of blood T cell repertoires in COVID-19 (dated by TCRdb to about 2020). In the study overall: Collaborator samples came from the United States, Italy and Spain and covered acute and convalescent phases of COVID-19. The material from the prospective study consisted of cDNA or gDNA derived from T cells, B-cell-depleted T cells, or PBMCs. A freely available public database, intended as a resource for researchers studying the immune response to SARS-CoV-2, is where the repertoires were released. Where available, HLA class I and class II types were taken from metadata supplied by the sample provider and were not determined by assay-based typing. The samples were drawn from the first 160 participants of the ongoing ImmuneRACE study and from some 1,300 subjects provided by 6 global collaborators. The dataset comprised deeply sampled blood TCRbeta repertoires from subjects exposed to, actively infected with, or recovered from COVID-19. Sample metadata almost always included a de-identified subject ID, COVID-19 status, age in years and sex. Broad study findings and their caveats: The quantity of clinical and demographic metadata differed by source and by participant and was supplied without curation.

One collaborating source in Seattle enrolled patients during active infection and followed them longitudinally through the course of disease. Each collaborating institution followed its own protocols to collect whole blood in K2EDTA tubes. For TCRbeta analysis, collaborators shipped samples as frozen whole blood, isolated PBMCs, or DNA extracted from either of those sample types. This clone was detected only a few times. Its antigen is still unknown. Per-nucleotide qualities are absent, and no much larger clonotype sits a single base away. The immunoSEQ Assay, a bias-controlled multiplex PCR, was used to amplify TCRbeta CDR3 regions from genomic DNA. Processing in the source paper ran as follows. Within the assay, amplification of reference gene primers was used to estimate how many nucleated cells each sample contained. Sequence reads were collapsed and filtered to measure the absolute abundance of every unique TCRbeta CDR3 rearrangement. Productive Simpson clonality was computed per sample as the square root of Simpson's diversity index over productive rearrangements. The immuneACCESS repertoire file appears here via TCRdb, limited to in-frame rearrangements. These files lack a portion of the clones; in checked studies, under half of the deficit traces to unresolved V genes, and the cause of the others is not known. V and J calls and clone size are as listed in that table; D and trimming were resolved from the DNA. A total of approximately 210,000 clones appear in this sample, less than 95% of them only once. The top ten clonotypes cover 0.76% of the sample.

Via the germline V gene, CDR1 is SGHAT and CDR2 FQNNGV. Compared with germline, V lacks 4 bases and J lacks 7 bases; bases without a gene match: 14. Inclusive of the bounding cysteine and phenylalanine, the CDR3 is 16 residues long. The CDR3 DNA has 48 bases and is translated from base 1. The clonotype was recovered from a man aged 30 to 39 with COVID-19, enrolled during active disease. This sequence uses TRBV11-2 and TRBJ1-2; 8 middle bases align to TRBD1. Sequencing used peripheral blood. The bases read TGTGCCAGCAGCTCCTACAGGGGGAGACGCCCGGCTGGCTACACCTTC. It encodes CASSSYRGRRPAGYTF. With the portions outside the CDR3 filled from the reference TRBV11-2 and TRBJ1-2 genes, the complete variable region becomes EAGVAQSPRYKIIEKRQSVAFWCNPISGHATLYWYQQILGQGPKLLIQFQNNGVVDDSQLPKDRFSAERLKGVDSTLKIQPAKLEDSAVYLCASSSYRGRRPAGYTFGSGTRLTVV.